A selection of T cell receptor beta chains follows, all from one sample in a study of T cells after yellow fever vaccination. TCRdb reprocessed the 5' RACE reads with MiXCR, giving one entry per CDR3 protein. The data show tens of thousands of distinct CDR3 sequences, with approximately 6.2% seen just once and roughly 2% held by the top ten. The sample consisted of CD4+ T cells sorted from PBMCs, taken less than 16 days after the first yellow fever vaccination. The origin of the receptors is a man between 18 and 29 years old who received the YFV17D yellow fever vaccine. Both conserved end residues are part of each CDR3. A D gene is named only where the DNA matches it firmly. Part of the rows lack a size; the others show once, few, many or a class for expanded clones.

v_call	j_call	clone_size	d_call	cdr3_nt	cdr3_aa
TRBV7-2	TRBJ1-4	many	.	TGTGCCAGCAGCTTAATGAGGGCAACAACTAATGAAAAACTGTTTTTT	CASSLMRATTNEKLFF
TRBV7-2	TRBJ1-2	many	.	TGTGCCAGCAGCCCACCGGGACTGCCCCATGGCTACACCTTC	CASSPPGLPHGYTF
TRBV5-5	TRBJ2-5	many	.	TGTGCCAGCAGCTTGGCGGACGGCGGGGAGACCCAGTACTTC	CASSLADGGETQYF
TRBV12-3/TRBV12-4	TRBJ1-5	many	TRBD1	TGTGCCAGCAGTCGGGACAGTTCCAATCAGCCCCAGCATTTT	CASSRDSSNQPQHF
TRBV10-3	TRBJ2-6	.	TRBD1	TGTGCCATCCAAGAAAGGACAGGAAACTCTGGCGCCAACGTCCTGACTTTC	CAIQERTGNSGANVLTF
TRBV12-3/TRBV12-4	TRBJ2-1	many	.	TGTGCCAGCGCCCCAGGGCGCGATGAGCAGTTCTTC	CASAPGRDEQFF
TRBV6-2/TRBV6-3	TRBJ1-1	many	.	TGTGCCAGCAGCCCCAGACGGGGAGGGGTTGTGACGCGGGAGACGAGAACTGAAGCTTTCTTT	CASSPRRGGVVTRETRTEAFF
TRBV15	TRBJ1-2	many	.	TGTGCCACCAGCAGATTGGAGTATGGCTACACCTTC	CATSRLEYGYTF
TRBV5-1	TRBJ1-1	many	.	TGCGCCAGCAGCTTGGACACTCGGAACACTGAAGCTTTCTTT	CASSLDTRNTEAFF
TRBV5-1	TRBJ2-5	many	.	TGCGCCAGCAGTTCGACGTGGCAAGAGACCCAGTACTTC	CASSSTWQETQYF
TRBV12-3/TRBV12-4	TRBJ2-1	many	TRBD2	TGTGCCAGCAGTCCACAAAGCCAACTAGCGGGGGGCAATGAGCAGTTCTTC	CASSPQSQLAGGNEQFF
TRBV29-1	TRBJ1-4	many	.	TGCAGCGTCTCAATAGGTCTCTCAACGGCTAATGAAAAACTGTTTTTT	CSVSIGLSTANEKLFF
TRBV5-1	TRBJ1-5	many	TRBD1	TGCGCCAGCAGCTGGTCAGGGGGCGATCAGCCCCAGCATTTT	CASSWSGGDQPQHF
TRBV12-3/TRBV12-4	TRBJ2-1	many	.	TGTGCCAGCAGTCCGGGTCTGGGTCACTTACTATTCACCCATGAGCAGTTCTTC	CASSPGLGHLLFTHEQFF
TRBV7-6	TRBJ2-5	many	.	TGTGCCAGCAGCTTAGAGGAGGGGGAGACCCAGTACTTC	CASSLEEGETQYF
TRBV7-2	TRBJ2-7	many	TRBD2	TGTGCCAGCAGCCTATCAGGACTAGCTGGAGAGCAGTACTTC	CASSLSGLAGEQYF
TRBV7-6	TRBJ2-1	many	TRBD1	TGTGCCAGCAGCTTAAGACGGACAGGTCCCATGGATGAGCAGTTCTTC	CASSLRRTGPMDEQFF
TRBV20-1	TRBJ1-2	many	.	TGCAGTGCTAGAGATCAGGGTTATGGCTACACCTTC	CSARDQGYGYTF
TRBV7-2	TRBJ2-1	many	.	TGTGCCAGCATTAGAGGGGCTAGTACCTACAATGAGCAGTTCTTC	CASIRGASTYNEQFF
TRBV10-3	TRBJ1-6	many	.	TGTGCCATCAGTATAGGACAAGCGCAAAATTCACCCCTCCACTTT	CAISIGQAQNSPLHF
TRBV11-3	TRBJ2-2	many	.	TGTGCCAGCAGCTTATGTCCCAGGGAGAGCACCGGGGAGCTGTTTTTT	CASSLCPRESTGELFF
TRBV12-3/TRBV12-4	TRBJ2-3	many	.	TGTGCCAGCAGTTTGGACCGGACAGGCACAGATACGCAGTATTTT	CASSLDRTGTDTQYF
TRBV11-2	TRBJ2-1	many	TRBD1	TGTGCCAGCAGCTTAGGACAGGGGCTCAACAATGAGCAGTTCTTC	CASSLGQGLNNEQFF
TRBV7-2	TRBJ2-6	many	.	TGTGCCAGCAGCTCCTACAGGGTTGGGGCCAACGTCCTGACTTTC	CASSSYRVGANVLTF
TRBV5-6	TRBJ2-5	many	.	TGTGCCACCACCGCCGGGACTTACCAAGAGACCCAGTACTTC	CATTAGTYQETQYF
TRBV3-1	TRBJ1-1	many	.	TGTGCCAGCAGCCGGCACGGGGTGAACACTGAAGCTTTCTTT	CASSRHGVNTEAFF
TRBV5-4	TRBJ1-2	many	.	TGTGCCAGCAGCACCGGGACAACCGACACCTTC	CASSTGTTDTF
TRBV7-2	TRBJ2-3	many	.	TGTGCCAGCAGCTTACAAGGGGGGGGCACAGATACGCAGTATTTT	CASSLQGGGTDTQYF
TRBV9	TRBJ1-2	many	.	TGTGCCAGCAGCGAGCCTGGGATTAACTACACCTTC	CASSEPGINYTF
TRBV12-3/TRBV12-4	TRBJ1-1	many	.	TGTGCCAGCCAGACAGATGCGAACACTGAAGCTTTCTTT	CASQTDANTEAFF
TRBV7-2	TRBJ2-3	.	TRBD2	TGTGCCAGCAGCTTAATACTAGCGGGGAGCACAGATACGCAGTATTTT	CASSLILAGSTDTQYF
TRBV6-5	TRBJ1-5	many	TRBD1	TGTGCCAGCAGAACCGGGACAGCGGGCAATCAGCCCCAGCATTTT	CASRTGTAGNQPQHF
TRBV7-2	TRBJ1-5	once	.	TGTGCCAGCAGCGCGCCAGGGGAGCCCCAGCATTTT	CASSAPGEPQHF
TRBV15	TRBJ1-1	many	.	TGTGCCACCAGCAGAGTCGTGGGGGGGAGAACTGAAGCTTTCTTT	CATSRVVGGRTEAFF
TRBV5-5	TRBJ1-3	many	.	TGTGCCAGCAGCCGCAGGGAGGCCGGAAACACCATATATTTT	CASSRREAGNTIYF
TRBV5-4	TRBJ1-6	few	.	TGTGCCAGCAGCCCAACAGGGAACTATAATTCACCCCTCCACTTT	CASSPTGNYNSPLHF
TRBV9	TRBJ2-5	many	TRBD1	TGTGCCAGCAGCCAGGACAGGGGCATGGAAGAGACCCAGTACTTC	CASSQDRGMEETQYF
TRBV3-1	TRBJ2-5	many	.	TGTGCCAGCAGCCCTTCGGGAATCAAAGAGACCCAGTACTTC	CASSPSGIKETQYF
TRBV6-5	TRBJ1-6	many	.	TGTGCCGGCACAAGCAGCGCTAGTTCACCCCTCCACTTT	CAGTSSASSPLHF
TRBV4-1	TRBJ2-7	many	TRBD1	TGCGCCAGCAGCCTCTTGGGACAGGGGAACGAGCAGTACTTC	CASSLLGQGNEQYF
TRBV12-3/TRBV12-4	TRBJ1-2	many	.	TGTGCCAGCAGCCAACAGGGTTACTATGGCTACACCTTC	CASSQQGYYGYTF
TRBV28	TRBJ2-5	few	.	TGTGCCAGCTCCGTGGGGGGAGCGGGAGAGACCCAGTACTTC	CASSVGGAGETQYF
TRBV9	TRBJ2-6	few	.	TGTGCCAGCAGCGCACAGGGAAGTGGGGCCAACGTCCTGACTTTC	CASSAQGSGANVLTF
TRBV18	TRBJ2-3	many	.	TGTGCCAGCTCACCTAGCACAGATACGCAGTATTTT	CASSPSTDTQYF
TRBV15	TRBJ1-4	many	TRBD1	TGTGCCACCAGCAGAGATGTAGGACAGGGCTATAATGAAAAACTGTTTTTT	CATSRDVGQGYNEKLFF
TRBV5-1	TRBJ1-1	many	.	TGCGCCAGCAGCTTGGATCCCGCTGGCCTCACTAAAGCTTTCTTT	CASSLDPAGLTKAFF
TRBV10-3	TRBJ1-2	many	.	TGTGCCATCACAGACACCTATGGCTACACCTTC	CAITDTYGYTF
TRBV5-1	TRBJ1-1	many	TRBD1	TGCGCCAGCAGCTTGGGAGGGGGCGGCACTGAAGCTTTCTTT	CASSLGGGGTEAFF
TRBV7-2	TRBJ2-3	many	TRBD1	TGTGCCAGCAGCCCCCAGGGGGCGGATACGCAGTATTTT	CASSPQGADTQYF
TRBV5-4	TRBJ2-5	many	.	TGTGCCAGCAGTTCCCGGGACGTTGAAGAGACCCAGTACTTC	CASSSRDVEETQYF
TRBV5-4	TRBJ2-5	many	TRBD1	TGTGCCAGCAGCACCGGGACAGGGGTAGGGGAGACCCAGTACTTC	CASSTGTGVGETQYF
TRBV27	TRBJ2-5	many	TRBD1	TGTGCCAGCAGCTCCGGGACAGGGGTTCAAGAGACCCAGTACTTC	CASSSGTGVQETQYF
TRBV7-8	TRBJ2-5	many	.	TGTGCCAGCAGCGCCGCTCCTCAAGAGACCCAGTACTTC	CASSAAPQETQYF
TRBV6-5	TRBJ2-1	many	TRBD2	TGTGCCAGCAGAGCACTAGCGGGGGGGCCCAGAAATGAGCAGTTCTTC	CASRALAGGPRNEQFF
TRBV29-1	TRBJ2-7	many	.	TGCAGCGTTGAAGGAGGGTTCTACGAGCAGTACTTC	CSVEGGFYEQYF
TRBV5-1	TRBJ2-3	medium-sized	.	TGCGCCAGCAGCTTGGGACACCCTAACACAGATACGCAGTATTTT	CASSLGHPNTDTQYF
TRBV11-2	TRBJ2-6	many	TRBD1	TGTGCCAGCAGCCATCCAGGGGGACAGACGCGGCACTCTGGGGCCAACGTCCTGACTTTC	CASSHPGGQTRHSGANVLTF
TRBV12-3/TRBV12-4	TRBJ1-3	many	.	TGTGCCAGCAGTTCCCAGGGAGGTAACACCATATATTTT	CASSSQGGNTIYF
TRBV9	TRBJ1-6	many	.	TGTGCCAGCAGCGTAGGGGAGGGGTATAATTCACCCCTCCACTTT	CASSVGEGYNSPLHF